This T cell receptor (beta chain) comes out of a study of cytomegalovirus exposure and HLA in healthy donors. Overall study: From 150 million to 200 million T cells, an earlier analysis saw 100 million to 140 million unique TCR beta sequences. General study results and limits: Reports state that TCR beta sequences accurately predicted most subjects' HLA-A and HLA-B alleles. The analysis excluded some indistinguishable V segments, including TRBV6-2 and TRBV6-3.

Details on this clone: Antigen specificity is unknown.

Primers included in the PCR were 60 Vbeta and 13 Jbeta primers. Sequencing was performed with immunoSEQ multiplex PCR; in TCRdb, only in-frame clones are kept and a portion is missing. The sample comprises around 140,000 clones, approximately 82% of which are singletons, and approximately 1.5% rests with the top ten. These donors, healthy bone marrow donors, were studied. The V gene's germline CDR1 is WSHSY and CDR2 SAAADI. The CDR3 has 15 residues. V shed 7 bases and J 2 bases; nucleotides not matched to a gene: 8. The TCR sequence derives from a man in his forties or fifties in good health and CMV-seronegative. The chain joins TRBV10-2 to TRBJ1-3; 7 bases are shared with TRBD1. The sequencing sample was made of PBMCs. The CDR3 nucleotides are TGCGCCAGCACACGTGACACAGGGGCTGGAAACACCATATATTTT. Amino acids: CASTRDTGAGNTIYF.